The clone carrying this T cell receptor (beta chain) is a singleton in its sample. The antigen is undetermined. These data come from a study of resident and recirculating memory T cells in vitiligo. CDR1 MNHEY and CDR2 SVGAGI come from the germline V gene. This CDR3 comprises 16 residues. Trimming took 0 bases from V and 2 from J; bases not matched to a gene: 4. This table comes from immunoSEQ multiplex PCR, and its TCRdb copy is limited to in-frame clones, with some not included. The sample carries roughly 80,000 clones, about 91% recorded once. Points from the study as a whole: Different lesions suggested infiltration by different T cell clones.

V is TRBV6-5 and J is TRBJ1-2; 9 bases line up with TRBD1. This sequence was found in a male donor with vitiligo. The sample consisted of blood. The CDR3 nucleotides read TGTGCCAGCAGTTACTCGAGTACAGGGGGCAACTATGGCTACACCTTC. Amino acid sequence: CASSYSSTGGNYGYTF.